This is a list of T cell receptor beta chains from one sample in a study of blood T cell repertoires in COVID-19. Using immunoSEQ multiplex PCR, the repertoire was profiled, and TCRdb retains in-frame clones only, with some absent. The table includes more than 200,000 clones, approximately 90% detected once. The sample comprised peripheral blood. The source is a woman aged 40 to 50 who had recovered from COVID-19. The CDR3 runs from the conserved cysteine through the conserved F or W. A D gene is named only where the DNA matches it firmly. Not all rows give a size; the values are once, few, many and, for expanded clones, a class.

j_call v_call d_call clone_size cdr3_nt cdr3_aa
TRBJ2-5 TRBV19 - - TGTGCCAGTAGTATCACAGGGCTTGAGACCCAGTACTTC CASSITGLETQYF
TRBJ2-1 TRBV6-2/TRBV6-3 TRBD2 - TGTGCCAGCAGTAATTTTGCGGGAGGATACAATGAGCAGTTCTTC CASSNFAGGYNEQFF
TRBJ2-6 TRBV5-1 TRBD1 - TGCGCCAGCAGCCAGGGACAGGCTTCCTCTGGGGCCAACGTCCTGACTTTC CASSQGQASSGANVLTF
TRBJ2-7 TRBV19 TRBD1 - TGTGCCAGTAGGTTCCGACAGGGCAGCTCCTACGAGCAGTACTTC CASRFRQGSSYEQYF
TRBJ2-1 TRBV9 TRBD2 - TGTGCCAGCAGCCCGACGTTGCAGCGGGGGCACAATGAGCAGTTCTTC CASSPTLQRGHNEQFF
TRBJ2-7 TRBV4-2 TRBD2 once TGTGCCAGCAGCCAAGTTGCGCCTAGCGGAAGCTCCTACGAGCAGTACTTC CASSQVAPSGSSYEQYF
TRBJ2-7 TRBV5-6 TRBD1 - TGTGCCAGCAGCGAGCCGGGACAGGGTCGTGAGCAGTACTTC CASSEPGQGREQYF
TRBJ1-2 TRBV30 TRBD1 - TGTGCCTGGAGTGGGACAGGGGACTATGGCTACACCTTC CAWSGTGDYGYTF
TRBJ2-7 TRBV7-8 - - TGTGCCCTGGGCAGGGCCAGCGACGAGCAGTACTTC CALGRASDEQYF
TRBJ2-2 TRBV14 TRBD2 - TGTGCCAGCAGCCCCGGGACTAGCGGCTCCGGGGAGCTGTTTTTT CASSPGTSGSGELFF
TRBJ2-7 TRBV14 - - TGTGCCAGCAGCCAAGGATTCAGGGTCTCCTACGAGCAGTACTTC CASSQGFRVSYEQYF
TRBJ2-3 TRBV9 - - TGTGCCAGCAGCGCTTTGCGCGATACGCAGTATTTT CASSALRDTQYF
TRBJ2-3 TRBV7-2 - - TGTGCCAGCAGCTTTAGCTCGGGTGCGCAGTATTTT CASSFSSGAQYF
TRBJ1-1 TRBV19 - - TGTGCCAGTAGCAGGGTCACGAACACTGAAGCTTTCTTT CASSRVTNTEAFF
TRBJ1-1 TRBV5-1 - - TGCGCCAGCAGCCATAGCCGGGACGGGGGGTTGAACACTGAAGCTTTCTTT CASSHSRDGGLNTEAFF
TRBJ1-6 TRBV7-2 TRBD1 - TGTGCCAGCAGCCTCGACAGGGGACATAATTCACCCCTCCACTTT CASSLDRGHNSPLHF
TRBJ2-1 TRBV19 - - TGTGCCAGTAGTTCTATTACCGGGAGTGGCAATGAGCAGTTCTTC CASSSITGSGNEQFF
TRBJ2-5 TRBV7-2 - - TGTGCCAGCAGCTTAGTAGCCACGGGGAAAGAGACCCAGTACTTC CASSLVATGKETQYF
TRBJ1-5 TRBV19 - - TGTGCCAGTAAAATACGGGATCAGCCCCAGCATTTT CASKIRDQPQHF
TRBJ1-1 TRBV6-5 TRBD1 - TGTGCCAGCAGTTACTCCTGGACAGGGCGGAGGACTGAAGCTTTCTTT CASSYSWTGRRTEAFF
TRBJ1-1 TRBV27 - - TGTGCCAGCAGTTTATCGTTAAACACTGAAGCTTTCTTT CASSLSLNTEAFF
TRBJ2-3 TRBV21-1 - - TGTGCCAGCAGCAAAGGGTGCAGCGGGGGTAAAGATACGCAGTATTTT CASSKGCSGGKDTQYF
TRBJ1-2 TRBV24-1 - - TGTGCCACCAGTGACCCCGACAGGAGTAACTATGGCTACACCTTC CATSDPDRSNYGYTF
TRBJ1-6 TRBV30 TRBD1 - TGTGCCTGGAGTCGCCTAGGGACAGGGAATTCACCCCTCCACTTT CAWSRLGTGNSPLHF
TRBJ1-2 TRBV2 TRBD1 - TGTGCCAGCAGTACCCAGGGGGCGCTTAACTATGGCTACACCTTC CASSTQGALNYGYTF
TRBJ2-7 TRBV29-1 TRBD2 - TGCAGCGTTGGAGGGAGGGCGAGCGAGCAGTACTTC CSVGGRASEQYF
TRBJ1-2 TRBV4-3 - once TGCGCCAGCAGCCAAGGCCCAGACAGCAGCTATGGCTACACCTTC CASSQGPDSSYGYTF
TRBJ2-7 TRBV7-2 TRBD1 - TGTGCCAGCAGCCCCCAGACAGGGTTAACCTACGAGCAGTACTTC CASSPQTGLTYEQYF
TRBJ1-2 TRBV10-3 - - TGTGCCATCAGTGAGGAGGCATCTTATGGCTACACCTTC CAISEEASYGYTF
TRBJ1-3 TRBV30 - - TGTGCCTCGGCGGGGGGTAAAGCTGGAAACACCATATATTTT CASAGGKAGNTIYF
TRBJ2-1 TRBV6-5 - - TGTGCCAGCAGCCCACCCGGGAATGAGCAGTTCTTC CASSPPGNEQFF
TRBJ1-2 TRBV20-1 - few TGCAGTGCTTTCCAGGGGAAAGGCTACACCTTC CSAFQGKGYTF
TRBJ2-7 TRBV2 TRBD2 - TGTGCCAGCAGCCCTAGGGGAGGGTCCTACGAGCAGTACTTC CASSPRGGSYEQYF
TRBJ2-1 TRBV7-2 TRBD1 - TGTGCCAGCAGCTTGGACAGGGTAACTTACAATGAGCAGTTCTTC CASSLDRVTYNEQFF
TRBJ2-7 TRBV5-1 TRBD1 once TGCGCCAGCAGCATAGAGGGACAGGGGAGGGAGCAGTACTTC CASSIEGQGREQYF
TRBJ1-2 TRBV4-3 - once TGCGCCAGCAGCCAAGATTCGGGGGGCGGCTATGGCTACACCTTC CASSQDSGGGYGYTF
TRBJ2-7 TRBV4-1 TRBD1 - TGCGCCAGCAGCCAAGTCTGGGGCCAGGGGGCCTACGAGCAGTACTTC CASSQVWGQGAYEQYF